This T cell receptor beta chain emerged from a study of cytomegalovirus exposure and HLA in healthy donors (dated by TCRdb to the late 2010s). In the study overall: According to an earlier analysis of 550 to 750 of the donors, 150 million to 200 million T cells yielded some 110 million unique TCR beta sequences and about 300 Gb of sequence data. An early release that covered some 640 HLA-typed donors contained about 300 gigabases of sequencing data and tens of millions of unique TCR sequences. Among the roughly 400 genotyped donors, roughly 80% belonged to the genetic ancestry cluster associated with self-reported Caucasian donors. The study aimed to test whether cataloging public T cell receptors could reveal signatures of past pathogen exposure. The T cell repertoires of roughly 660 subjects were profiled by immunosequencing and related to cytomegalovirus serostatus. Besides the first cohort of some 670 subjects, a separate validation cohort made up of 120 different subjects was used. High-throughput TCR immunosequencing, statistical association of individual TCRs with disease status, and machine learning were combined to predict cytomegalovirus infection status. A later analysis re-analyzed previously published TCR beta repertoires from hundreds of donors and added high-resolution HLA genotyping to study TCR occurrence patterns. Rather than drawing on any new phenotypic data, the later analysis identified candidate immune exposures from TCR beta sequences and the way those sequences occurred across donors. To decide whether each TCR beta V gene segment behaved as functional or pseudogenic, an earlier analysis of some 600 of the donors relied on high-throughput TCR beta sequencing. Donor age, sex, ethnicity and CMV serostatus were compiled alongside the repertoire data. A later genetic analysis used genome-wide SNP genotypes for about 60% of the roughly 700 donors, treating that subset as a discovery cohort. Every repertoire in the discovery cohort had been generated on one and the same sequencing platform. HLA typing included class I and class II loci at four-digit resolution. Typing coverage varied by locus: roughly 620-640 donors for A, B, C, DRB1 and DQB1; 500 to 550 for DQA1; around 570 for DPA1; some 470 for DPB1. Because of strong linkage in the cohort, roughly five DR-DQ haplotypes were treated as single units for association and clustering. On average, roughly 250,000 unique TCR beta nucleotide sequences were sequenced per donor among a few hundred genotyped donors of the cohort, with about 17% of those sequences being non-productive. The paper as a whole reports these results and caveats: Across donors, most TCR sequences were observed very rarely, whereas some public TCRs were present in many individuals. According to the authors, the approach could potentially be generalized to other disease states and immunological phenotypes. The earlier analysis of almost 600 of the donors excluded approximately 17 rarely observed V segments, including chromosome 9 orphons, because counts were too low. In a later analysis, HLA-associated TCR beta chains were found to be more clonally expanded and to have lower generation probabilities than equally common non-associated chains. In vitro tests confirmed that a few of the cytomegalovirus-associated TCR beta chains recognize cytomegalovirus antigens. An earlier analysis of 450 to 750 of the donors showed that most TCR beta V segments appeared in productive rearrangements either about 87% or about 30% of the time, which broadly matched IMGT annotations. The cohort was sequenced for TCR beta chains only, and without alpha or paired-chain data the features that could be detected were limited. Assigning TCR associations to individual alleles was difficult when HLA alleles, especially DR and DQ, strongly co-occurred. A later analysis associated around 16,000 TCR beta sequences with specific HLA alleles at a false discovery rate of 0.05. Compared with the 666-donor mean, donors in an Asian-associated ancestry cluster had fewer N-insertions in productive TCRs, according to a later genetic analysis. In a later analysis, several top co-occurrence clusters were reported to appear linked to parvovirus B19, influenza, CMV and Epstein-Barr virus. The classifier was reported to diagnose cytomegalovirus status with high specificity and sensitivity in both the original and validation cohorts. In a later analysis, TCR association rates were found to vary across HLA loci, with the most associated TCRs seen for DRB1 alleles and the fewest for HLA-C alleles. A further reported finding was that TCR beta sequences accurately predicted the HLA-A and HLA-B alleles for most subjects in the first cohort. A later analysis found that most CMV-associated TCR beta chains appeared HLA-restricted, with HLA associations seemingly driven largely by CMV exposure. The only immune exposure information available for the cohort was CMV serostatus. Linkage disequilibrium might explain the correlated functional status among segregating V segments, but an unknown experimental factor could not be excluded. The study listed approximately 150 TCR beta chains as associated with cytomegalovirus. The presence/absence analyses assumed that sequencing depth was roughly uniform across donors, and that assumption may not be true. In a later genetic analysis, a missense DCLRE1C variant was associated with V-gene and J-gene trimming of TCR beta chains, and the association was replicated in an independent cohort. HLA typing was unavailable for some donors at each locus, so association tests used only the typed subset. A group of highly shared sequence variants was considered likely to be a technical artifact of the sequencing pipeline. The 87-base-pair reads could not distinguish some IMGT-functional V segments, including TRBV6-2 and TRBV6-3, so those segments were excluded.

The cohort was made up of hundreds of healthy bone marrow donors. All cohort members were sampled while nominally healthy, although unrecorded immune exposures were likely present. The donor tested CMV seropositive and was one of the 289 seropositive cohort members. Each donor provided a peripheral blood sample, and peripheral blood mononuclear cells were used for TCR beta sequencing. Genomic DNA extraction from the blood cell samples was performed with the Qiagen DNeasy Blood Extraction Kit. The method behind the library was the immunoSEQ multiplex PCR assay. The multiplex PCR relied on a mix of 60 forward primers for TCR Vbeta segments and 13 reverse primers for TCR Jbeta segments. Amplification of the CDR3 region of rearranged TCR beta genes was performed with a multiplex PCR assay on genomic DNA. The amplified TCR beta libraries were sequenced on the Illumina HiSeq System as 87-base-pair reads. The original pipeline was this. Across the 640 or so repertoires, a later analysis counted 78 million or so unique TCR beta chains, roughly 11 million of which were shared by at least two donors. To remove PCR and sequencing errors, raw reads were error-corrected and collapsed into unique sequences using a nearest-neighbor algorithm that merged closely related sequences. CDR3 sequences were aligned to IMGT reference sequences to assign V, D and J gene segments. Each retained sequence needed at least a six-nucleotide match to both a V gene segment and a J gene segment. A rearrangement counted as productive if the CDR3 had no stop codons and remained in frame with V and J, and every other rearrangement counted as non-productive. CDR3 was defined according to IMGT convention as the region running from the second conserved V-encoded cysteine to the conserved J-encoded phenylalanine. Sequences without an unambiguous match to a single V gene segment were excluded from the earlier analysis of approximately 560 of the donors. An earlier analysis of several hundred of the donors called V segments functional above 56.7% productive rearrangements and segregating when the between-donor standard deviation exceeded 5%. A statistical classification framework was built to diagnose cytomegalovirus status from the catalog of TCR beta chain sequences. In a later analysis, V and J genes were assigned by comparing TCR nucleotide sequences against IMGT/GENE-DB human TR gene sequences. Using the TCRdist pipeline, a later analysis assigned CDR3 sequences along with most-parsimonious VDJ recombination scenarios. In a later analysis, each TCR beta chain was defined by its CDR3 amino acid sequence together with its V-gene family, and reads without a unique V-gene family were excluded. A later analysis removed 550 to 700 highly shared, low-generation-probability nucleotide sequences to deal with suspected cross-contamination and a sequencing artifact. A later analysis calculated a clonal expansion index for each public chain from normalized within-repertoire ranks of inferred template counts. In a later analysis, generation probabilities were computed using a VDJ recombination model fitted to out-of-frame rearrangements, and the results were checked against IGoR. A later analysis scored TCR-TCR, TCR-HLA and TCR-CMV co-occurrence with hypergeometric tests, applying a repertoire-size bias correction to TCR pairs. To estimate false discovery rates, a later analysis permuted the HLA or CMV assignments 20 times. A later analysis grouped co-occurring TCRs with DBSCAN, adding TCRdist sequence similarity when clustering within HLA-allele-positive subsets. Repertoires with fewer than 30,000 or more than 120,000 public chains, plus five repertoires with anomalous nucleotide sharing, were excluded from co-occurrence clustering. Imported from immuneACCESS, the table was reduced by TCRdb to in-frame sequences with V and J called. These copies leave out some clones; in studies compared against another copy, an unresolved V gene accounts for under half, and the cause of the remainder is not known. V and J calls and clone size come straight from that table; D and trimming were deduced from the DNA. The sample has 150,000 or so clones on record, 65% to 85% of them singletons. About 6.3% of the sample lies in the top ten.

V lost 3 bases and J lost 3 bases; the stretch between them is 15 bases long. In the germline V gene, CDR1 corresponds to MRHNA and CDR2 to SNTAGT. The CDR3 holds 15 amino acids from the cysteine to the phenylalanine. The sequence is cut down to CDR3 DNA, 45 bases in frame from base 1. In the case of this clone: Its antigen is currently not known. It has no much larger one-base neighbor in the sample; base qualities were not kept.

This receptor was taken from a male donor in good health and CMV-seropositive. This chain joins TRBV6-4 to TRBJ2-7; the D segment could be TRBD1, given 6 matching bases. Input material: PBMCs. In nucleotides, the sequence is TGTGCCAGCAGTGAACAGGGCGGGCAAAGCTACGAGCAGTACTTC. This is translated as CASSEQGGQSYEQYF.